The 19 T cell receptor beta chains in this list originate from one sample, sequenced in a study of beta chain features in type 1 diabetes. Of the isolated RNA, all was reverse transcribed, and so the sequenced material was expressed TCRB transcripts. Measured with immunoSEQ multiplex PCR; TCRdb has only the in-frame clones, and not every one. This table has more than 300,000 clones, around 12% appearing once. Sequencing was performed on naive CD4+ T cells from blood. Receptors were obtained from a man younger than 35 in good health.

Only a few counts were recorded for this clone. The genes are TRBV2 and TRBJ2-3; D may be TRBD2 (7 bases). The germline V gene encodes CDR1 SNHLY and CDR2 FYNNEI. The CDR3 is made up of 15 amino acids. Trimming removed 7 bases from V and 8 bases from J, with 22 bases in between. DNA of the CDR3: TGTGCCAGCATCAACCTGGCAGGGAGGGGGTCTACGCAGTATTTT. The encoded protein is CASINLAGRGSTQYF. The entire variable domain, with the rest obtained from reference TRBV2 and TRBJ2-3, is as follows: EPEVTQTPSHQVTQMGQEVILRCVPISNHLYFYWYRQILGQKVEFLVSFYNNEISEKSEIFDDQFSVERPDGSNFTLKIRSTKLEDSAMYFCASINLAGRGSTQYFGPGTRLTVL.

The chain employs TRBV19 and TRBJ1-1; D may be TRBD1 (6 bases). CDR1 and CDR2 (germline): LNHDA, SQIVND (reference sequence). The CDR3 totals 16 residues. V lost 1 base and J 1 base, leaving 13 bases between the germline ends. The CDR3 nucleotides are TGTGCCAGTAGTATAGGGAGGGGGGGCGAGAACACTGAAGCTTTCTTT. Protein: CASSIGRGGENTEAFF.

This clone was seen a few times. This sequence joins TRBV7-9 and TRBJ1-5, with a possible D match to TRBD1 (5 bases). This CDR3 has 16 amino acids. Looked up from germline, CDR1 is SEHNR and CDR2 is FQNEAQ (reference sequence). The V end was cut by 6 bases, the J end by 7 bases, with 22 bases between. The CDR3 DNA follows: TGTGCCAGCAGGCGCATAGACAGTAGCAGTGGCCAGCCCCAGCATTTT. Translated: CASRRIDSSSGQPQHF. Full variable domain (rest looked up from reference TRBV7-9 and TRBJ1-5): DTGVSQNPRHKITKRGQNVTFRCDPISEHNRLYWYRQTLGQGPEFLTYFQNEAQLEKSRLLSDRFSAERPKGSFSTLEIQRTEQGDSAMYLCASRRIDSSSGQPQHFGDGTRLSIL.

This chain uses TRBV5-1 with TRBJ2-7; 10 bases are shared with TRBD1. Per the germline V gene, CDR1 is SGHRS and CDR2 is YFSETQ. The CDR3 has 14 residues. V shed 3 bases and J 6 bases; nucleotides not matched to a gene: 6. The DNA of the CDR3 is TGCGCCAGCAGCTCCCGGGACAGGGGCGGCGAGCAGTACTTC. Translation: CASSSRDRGGEQYF.

This clone has just a few counts. The CDR3, as DNA: TGTGCCAGCACGCGGACTAACTATGGCTACACCTTC. Its translation: CASTRTNYGYTF. The rearrangement uses TRBV28 and TRBJ1-2, with D unresolved. CDR3 size: 12 residues. Per the germline V gene, CDR1 is MDHEN and CDR2 is SYDVKM. V shed 7 bases and J shed 0 bases, with 6 bases lying between them.

The genes are TRBV10-3 and TRBJ2-1; TRBD1 matches at 10 bases. The CDR3 is 15 amino acids. CDR1 and CDR2 from the germline V gene are ENHRY and SYGVKD. With 5 bases clipped from V and 8 bases from J, the junction kept 9 bases outside the gene matches. In nucleotides, the CDR3 is TGTGCCATCAGTACGGGAGACAGGGGGCTCGATGAGCAGTTCTTC. This gives the protein CAISTGDRGLDEQFF.

The chain combines TRBV25-1 with TRBJ2-5; D not certain. This CDR3 has 15 amino acids. Trimming stripped 1 base from V and 5 bases from J, with 14 bases between. The germline gives CDR1 MGHDK, CDR2 SYGVNS. The CDR3 DNA is TGTGCCAGCAGTGAATTCGGTAGGAGTGCGGAGACCCAGTACTTC. Translated: CASSEFGRSAETQYF.

J is TRBJ2-3 and V is TRBV9, with TRBD2 matching over 12 bases. The CDR3 is made up of 17 amino acids. Germline values: CDR1 SGDLS, CDR2 YYNGEE. J was trimmed by 6 bases and V by 0 bases; bases with no gene match: 8. DNA for the CDR3: TGTGCCAGCAGCGTAGCTTCTAGCGGGGGGGCCTGGGATACGCAGTATTTT. Translated, it gives CASSVASSGGAWDTQYF.

V usage is TRBV5-1 and J usage is TRBJ1-1, with D perhaps matching TRBD1 (6 bases). Trimming removed 1 base at V and 3 bases at J, with 19 bases between. CDR1 and CDR2 (germline): SGHRS, YFSETQ. The CDR3 has 17 amino acids. CDR3 coding DNA: TGCGCCAGCAGCTTGTCGGTCGGGGCAGGGGCGGACACTGAAGCTTTCTTT. Encoded protein: CASSLSVGAGADTEAFF.

This clone has only a few counts. The rearrangement uses TRBV7-2 and TRBJ2-7; 12 nucleotides align to TRBD1. Germline CDR1 reads SGHTA; CDR2 reads FQGNSA. The V and J ends lost 4 bases and 6 bases, in that order; junction bases with no gene match: 4. The CDR3 spans 14 residues. CDR3 DNA: TGTGCCAGCAGCTGGGACAGGGGGCGAGGCGAGCAGTACTTC. Translated, it gives CASSWDRGRGEQYF.

This clone was picked up a small number of times. The chain recombines TRBV7-2 with TRBJ2-1; TRBD2 aligns across 8 bases. Trimming cost V 3 bases and J 9 bases; bases outside gene matches: 13. The CDR3 sequence is 16 residues long. Germline V CDR1 and CDR2: SGHTA, FQGNSA. This CDR3 is CASSFVGTSGSSEQFF. CDR3 nucleotides: TGTGCCAGCAGCTTCGTGGGTACCAGCGGGAGCAGTGAGCAGTTCTTC. Drawing the rest from reference TRBV7-2 and TRBJ2-1, the complete variable domain is GAGVSQSPSNKVTEKGKDVELRCDPISGHTALYWYRQSLGQGLEFLIYFQGNSAPDKSGLPSDRFSAERTGGSVSTLTIQRTQQEDSAVYLCASSFVGTSGSSEQFFGPGTRLTVL.

The chain carries TRBV30 and TRBJ2-3; 14 bases line up with TRBD2. This CDR3 has 15 amino acids. Per the germline V gene, CDR1 is GTSNPN and CDR2 is SVGIG (reference sequence). V gave up 2 bases and J gave up 5 bases; unmatched junction bases: 3. CDR3 DNA sequence: TGTGCCTGGAGTAAGGGACTAGCGGGAGTAGATACGCAGTATTTT. Amino acid sequence: CAWSKGLAGVDTQYF.

This clone was seen more than once but under ten times. The CDR3: CASSVTGTGNTEAFF. The CDR3 bases are TGTGCCAGCAGTGTTACCGGGACAGGGAACACTGAAGCTTTCTTT. The V call is TRBV6-1, the J call TRBJ1-1; TRBD1 aligns across 8 bases. V lost 4 bases, J lost 1 base, and 5 bases stayed unmatched. This CDR3 region has 15 residues. Germline V CDR1 and CDR2: MNHNS, SASEGT.

V gene TRBV9 combines with J gene TRBJ2-7; D perhaps matches TRBD1 (5 bases). CDR1 is SGDLS, CDR2 YYNGEE, per germline. Trimming took off 0 bases at V and 3 bases at J, with 10 bases between the two ends. This CDR3 spans 14 amino acids. The CDR3 loop is CASSVDQGGYEQYF. As DNA, the CDR3 is TGTGCCAGCAGCGTAGACCAGGGTGGCTACGAGCAGTACTTC.

The chain recombines TRBV30 with TRBJ2-1; 10 nucleotides match TRBD1. Unmatched junction bases numbered 18, after V lost 6 bases and J lost 4 bases. In germline, CDR1 is GTSNPN, CDR2 SVGIG (reference sequence). This CDR3 spans 18 amino acids. In DNA, the CDR3 is TGTGCCTGTCAAATGGGACAGGGGAAGTTGCGGGGATACAATGAGCAGTTCTTC. Amino acids: CACQMGQGKLRGYNEQFF.

The chain carries TRBV27 and TRBJ1-1; 7 bases line up with TRBD1. V shed 5 bases, J shed 4 bases, and the junction held 7 bases outside the gene matches. Germline CDR1 is MNHEY and CDR2 is SMNVEV (reference sequence). This CDR3 is built from 14 residues. The CDR3 sequence is CASSPNRGGTEAFF. The DNA for the CDR3 is TGTGCCAGCAGTCCAAACAGGGGAGGCACTGAAGCTTTCTTT.

This clone was detected only a few times. The rearrangement uses TRBV7-9 and TRBJ1-2; the D gene is possibly TRBD1 (6 bases). In germline, CDR1 is SEHNR, CDR2 FQNEAQ (reference sequence). The V and J ends lost 4 bases and 3 bases respectively, with 18 bases between them. The CDR3 covers 16 residues. CDR3 protein: CASSWGLSWRDYGYTF. Written as DNA, the CDR3 is TGTGCCAGCAGCTGGGGGCTATCTTGGCGAGACTATGGCTACACCTTC.

This clone was recorded once. The chain carries TRBV2 and TRBJ1-1, with D possibly being TRBD1 (5 bases). The CDR3 spans 14 residues. The germline V gene encodes CDR1 SNHLY and CDR2 FYNNEI. The V gene lost 7 bases and the J gene lost 4 bases, with 16 bases spanning the gap. This CDR3 reads CASTVQGGSTEAFF. The DNA of the CDR3 is TGTGCCAGCACTGTCCAGGGCGGTAGCACTGAAGCTTTCTTT.

The rearrangement links TRBV30 to TRBJ1-1; TRBD1 might be the D (5 bases). The CDR3 has 14 residues. V was cut by 3 bases and J by 1 base, with 12 bases left in between. The germline V gene has CDR1 GTSNPN and CDR2 SVGIG (reference sequence). The CDR3 region is CAWSVVTANTEAFF. CDR3 coding DNA: TGTGCCTGGAGCGTAGTGACAGCGAACACTGAAGCTTTCTTT.